Sequencing of this T cell receptor beta chain was carried out in a study of shared clonotypes between healthy human individuals. Across the study: A donor's plate count was three for CD4 naive and three for CD4 memory; CD8 naive had two and CD8 memory one.

Only CD45RO-negative cells positively selected for CCR7 counted as naive CD8 cells, so terminally differentiated effector memory CD45RA+ cells were excluded. Measured with immunoSEQ multiplex PCR; TCRdb has only the in-frame clones, and not every one. The sample carries some 740,000 clones, nearly 95% recorded once. Study results and caveats: All-four-donor shared clonotypes had higher generation probabilities than non-shared clonotypes did. Enrolling few donors narrowed the genetic and exposure-history diversity that was represented. A few donors held about 5.1% of naive CD4 clonotypes in common.

Of note for this clone: Its antigen remains unknown.

The junction had 8 bases not matched to a gene; V was cut back by 10 bases and J by 0 bases. The CDR3 length is 15 residues. Germline CDR1 reads MDHEN; CDR2 reads SYDVKM. The sequence derives from a man in his thirties or forties in good health. The material sequenced was naive CD8+ T cells sorted from blood. The chain links TRBV28 to TRBJ1-1, with 10 bases fitting TRBD1. CDR3 region: CATSGQGVMNTEAFF. The CDR3 coding sequence is TGTGCCACTTCCGGACAGGGGGTGATGAACACTGAAGCTTTCTTT.